This TCR beta chain was profiled in a study of monozygotic twins with inflammatory bowel disease. General study results and limits: Varying immunosuppressive regimens may have increased patient repertoire variability.

cDNA encoding TCRalpha and TCRbeta underwent two nested PCRs of approximately 16 and 10 cycles, each of which was followed by bead purification. TCRdb re-called the 5' RACE reads and shows each CDR3 protein once, DNA omitted. The table for this sample gives about 380,000 distinct CDR3 sequences. Concerning this clonotype: The antigen is not known.

This CDR3 has 14 amino acids. The sample comprised blood. This receptor was obtained from a human donor with ulcerative colitis or Crohn's disease, or a healthy co-twin of an affected twin (not recorded which). V gene TRBV12-3 or TRBV12-4 combines with J gene TRBJ1-1; TCRdb proposes TRBD1, but this gene call is untestable without DNA. The CDR3 here is CASSLLGLNTEAFF.